The 28 T cell receptor beta chains reported below all come from one sample, sequenced in a study of blood T cell repertoires in COVID-19. TCRdb's table, derived via immunoSEQ multiplex PCR, lists solely in-frame clones and lacks some. The sample includes approximately 150,000 clones, roughly 80% of them seen just once. The sequenced sample consisted of peripheral blood. These TCRs come from a woman aged 80 or over with COVID-19, enrolled during active disease.

V gene TRBV28 combines with J gene TRBJ1-5, with TRBD1 identical over 9 bases. V gave up 6 bases and J gave up 6 bases; unmatched junction bases: 6. The CDR3 loop spans 14 amino acids. Germline V gene lookup returns CDR1 MDHEN and CDR2 SYDVKM. The CDR3 nucleotides are TGTGCCAGCAGGCCTACAGGGGGCGTTCAGCCCCAGCATTTT. This codes for CASRPTGGVQPQHF.

Here the CDR3 DNA reads TGTGCCAGCAGGACAGACGCCGGGGGAAAACTGTTTTTT. Translating it yields CASRTDAGGKLFF. V usage is TRBV28 and J usage is TRBJ1-4; perhaps TRBD1 as D (5 bases). The CDR3 runs 13 residues. V was trimmed by 6 bases and J by 10 bases, leaving 15 bases between them. In germline, CDR1 is MDHEN, CDR2 SYDVKM.

The chain uses TRBV24-1 and TRBJ1-2; 7 nucleotides align to TRBD1. Germline V gene data show CDR1 as KGHDR and CDR2 as SFDVKD. This CDR3 has 13 amino acids. Germline trimming cut 5 bases from V and 7 bases from J; bases unmatched to any gene: 6. CDR3 DNA sequence: TGTGCCACCAGTGCCCTGGACAGGAGTGGCTACACCTTC. Translating gives CATSALDRSGYTF.

CDR3 in amino acids: CASSLQGGYSETQYF. The CDR3 DNA reads as TGTGCCAGCAGCTTACAGGGCGGGTACTCGGAGACCCAGTACTTC. V gene TRBV5-6 combines with J gene TRBJ2-5, with D perhaps matching TRBD1 (6 bases). From germline, CDR1 is SGHDT and CDR2 YYEEEE. The CDR3 has 15 residues. V shed 2 bases and J shed 5 bases, with 16 bases lying between them.

For the CDR3, the DNA is TGTGCCAGCAGCTTAGCGCGGGCGGTCGAGACCCAGTACTTC. Its translation: CASSLARAVETQYF. The chain carries TRBV7-8 and TRBJ2-5, with D maybe TRBD2 (5 bases). The germline V gene has CDR1 SGHVS and CDR2 FQNEAQ. Trimming shortened V by 0 bases and J by 5 bases, and 10 bases separated the two germline ends. The CDR3 sequence is 14 residues long.

The chain employs TRBV3-1 (or the pseudogene TRBV3-2) and TRBJ2-1, with 8 bases aligning to TRBD1. The J segment lost 9 bases and the V segment lost 1 base, leaving 11 bases of the junction unmatched. Germline V gives CDR1 LGHDT, CDR2 YNNKEL (reference sequence). The CDR3 extends over 16 amino acids. The CDR3 coding sequence is TGTGCCAGCAGCCAAGCATTTACAGGGGGTTTTGGTGAGCAGTTCTTC. Amino acid sequence: CASSQAFTGGFGEQFF.

The chain employs TRBV5-1 and TRBJ2-5; TRBD1 agrees at 8 bases. CDR1 and CDR2 from the germline V gene are SGHRS and YFSETQ. The length of the CDR3 is 14 residues. V was clipped by 5 bases and J by 3 bases; unmatched bases: 6. CDR3 residues: CASRPGTGKETQYF. For the CDR3, the DNA is TGCGCCAGCAGACCTGGGACAGGCAAAGAGACCCAGTACTTC.

The CDR3 DNA reads TGTGCCAGCAGCCTAGCGCTAAAAGGGAATGAGCAGTTCTTC. Amino acids: CASSLALKGNEQFF. The chain couples TRBV27 to TRBJ2-1, with D possibly TRBD2 on 6 matching bases. V was clipped by 6 bases and J by 7 bases, with 16 bases between them. Germline assignment: CDR1 MNHEY and CDR2 SMNVEV (reference sequence). The CDR3 has 14 residues.

Only one count was recorded for this clone. The chain is built from TRBV3-1 (or the pseudogene TRBV3-2) and TRBJ2-7, with a weak D call TRBD1 (6 bases). There are 16 residues in the CDR3. CDR1 and CDR2 from the germline V gene are LGHDT and YNNKEL (reference sequence). Trimming removed 1 base at V and 7 bases at J, with 20 bases between. The CDR3 DNA reads TGTGCCAGCAGCCAAGTCTCCGGCAGGGGATGGAGGGAGCAGTACTTC. It codes for CASSQVSGRGWREQYF.

The CDR3 bases are TGCGCCAGCAGCCTATACACAGGGAACCAAGAGACCCAGTACTTC. Amino acids: CASSLYTGNQETQYF. The chain employs TRBV4-1 and TRBJ2-5; weak D call: TRBD1 (6 bases). The CDR3 has 15 residues. The V end was cut by 4 bases, the J end by 0 bases, with 12 bases between. The V gene's germline CDR1 is MGHRA and CDR2 YSYEKL.

The chain links TRBV6-5 to TRBJ1-6, with TRBD1 as a possible D gene (5 bases). This CDR3 region has 13 residues. V was trimmed by 7 bases and J by 7 bases, leaving 11 bases between them. The germline CDR1 and CDR2 sequences are MNHEY and SVGAGI. CDR3 coding DNA: TGTGCCAGCACACCTCGACAGAATTCACCCCTCCACTTT. It codes for CASTPRQNSPLHF.

Only a few counts were recorded for this clone. The chain employs TRBV19 and TRBJ2-7, with D perhaps TRBD2 (6 bases). V was pared by 9 bases and J by 3 bases, with 15 bases between. CDR1 and CDR2 from the germline V gene are LNHDA and SQIVND (reference sequence). This CDR3 contains 13 residues. CDR3 residues: CASAYAGGYEQYF. The CDR3 nucleotides read TGTGCCAGCGCCTACGCCGGGGGCTACGAGCAGTACTTC. Full variable domain (outside the CDR3, taken from reference TRBV19 and TRBJ2-7): DGGITQSPKYLFRKEGQNVTLSCEQNLNHDAMYWYRQDPGQGLRLIYYSQIVNDFQKGDIAEGYSVSREKKESFPLTVTSAQKNPTAFYLCASAYAGGYEQYFGPGTRLTVT.

This clone was recorded a few times. The chain has TRBV28 and TRBJ1-4; no clear D. CDR1 is MDHEN and CDR2 is SYDVKM in the germline V gene. V lost 8 bases, J lost 0 bases, and 10 bases lay in between. This CDR3 contains 14 residues. The CDR3 loop is CASRLQPTNEKLFF. The CDR3 bases are TGTGCCAGCCGCCTACAGCCAACTAATGAAAAACTGTTTTTT.

The chain carries TRBV5-1 and TRBJ2-3; a possible D gene is TRBD2 (7 bases). This CDR3 is built from 15 residues. Between the trimmed V and J ends, which lost 0 bases and 4 bases, there was a span of 12 bases. CDR1 SGHRS and CDR2 YFSETQ come from the germline V gene. As DNA, the CDR3 is TGCGCCAGCAGCTTGGGGGGGGGCCGAGCAGATACGCAGTATTTT. Encoded protein: CASSLGGGRADTQYF.

The chain is built from TRBV28 and TRBJ2-2; TRBD1 aligns across 8 bases. V lost 5 bases to trimming and J lost 1 base; unmatched junction nucleotides: 6. CDR1 and CDR2 from the germline V gene are MDHEN and SYDVKM. This CDR3 has 16 residues. CDR3 nucleotides: TGTGCCAGCAGTACCAGGGACAGGCTGAACACCGGGGAGCTGTTTTTT. As protein: CASSTRDRLNTGELFF.

The V gene is TRBV3-1 (or the pseudogene TRBV3-2), the J gene TRBJ2-2; 9 bases agree with TRBD1. The V gene's germline CDR1 is LGHDT and CDR2 YNNKEL (reference sequence). This CDR3 spans 16 amino acids. Trimming at V came to 4 bases and at J to 7 bases, leaving 10 bases not matched to a gene. CDR3 residues: CASSLRDRVVSGELFF. DNA for the CDR3: TGTGCCAGCAGCCTTCGGGACAGGGTGGTGAGCGGGGAGCTGTTTTTT.

The chain carries TRBV5-1 and TRBJ1-1; 11 bases align to TRBD1. After removal of 2 bases from V and 6 bases from J, the junction contained 3 bases not matched to a gene. Germline V gene data show CDR1 as SGHRS and CDR2 as YFSETQ. This CDR3 is 14 amino acids long. DNA for the CDR3: TGCGCCAGCAGCTTAGGGACAGGGGGATCTGAAGCTTTCTTT. Its protein product is CASSLGTGGSEAFF.

This clone was detected a few times. This chain joins TRBV6-5 and TRBJ2-1; D might be TRBD2 (5 bases). Germline values: CDR1 MNHEY, CDR2 SVGAGI. The CDR3 contains 13 residues. V lost 2 bases and J lost 5, with 7 bases in between. CDR3 residues: CASSYEGNNEQFF. The CDR3 coding sequence is TGTGCCAGCAGTTACGAGGGAAACAATGAGCAGTTCTTC.

The CDR3 sequence is CAISEFLAGAYEQYF. DNA for the CDR3: TGTGCCATCAGTGAGTTTCTAGCGGGAGCATACGAGCAGTACTTC. This chain links TRBV10-3 with TRBJ2-5, with TRBD2 matching 10 bases. The closer fit of TRBJ2-7 to the DNA end suggests the J call may be wrong. Per germline, CDR1 ENHRY and CDR2 SYGVKD. The CDR3 consists of 15 residues.

The chain carries TRBV25-1 and TRBJ2-5; D call uncertain. Germline assignment: CDR1 MGHDK and CDR2 SYGVNS. The CDR3 contains 11 residues. V was clipped by 8 bases and J by 3 bases, with 7 bases between them. The chain's CDR3 is CASRLEETQYF. The CDR3 DNA sequence: TGTGCCAGCCGACTCGAAGAGACCCAGTACTTC.

The table lists this clone with a count of one. V usage is TRBV6-5 and J usage is TRBJ2-7, with D tentatively TRBD2 (5 bases). The CDR3 loop spans 13 amino acids. CDR1 MNHEY and CDR2 SVGAGI come from the germline V gene. V was trimmed by 7 bases and J by 2 bases, leaving 12 bases between them. CDR3 bases: TGTGCCAGCAAATACGGGGAAACCTACGAGCAGTACTTC. Its translation: CASKYGETYEQYF.

This clone was counted a few times. This chain connects TRBV2 to TRBJ1-2; 9 bases line up with TRBD1. The ends lost 5 bases at V and 4 bases at J; junction bases unmatched: 5. The germline gives CDR1 SNHLY, CDR2 FYNNEI. The CDR3 consists of 14 residues. The CDR3 nucleotides are TGTGCCAGCAGTTCGCAGGGACAGGGCTATGGCTACACCTTC. It yields the protein CASSSQGQGYGYTF.

This sequence joins TRBV11-2 and TRBJ1-1; D remains unclear. Germline V gives CDR1 SGHAT, CDR2 FQNNGV. V gave up 1 base and J gave up 0 bases, with 9 bases separating them. This CDR3 is built from 15 residues. The CDR3 DNA reads TGTGCCAGCAGCTTAGCCGGGTTCATGAACACTGAAGCTTTCTTT. This sequence encodes CASSLAGFMNTEAFF.

The chain is built from TRBV5-4 and TRBJ2-1, with 9 positions matching TRBD2. CDR1 and CDR2 from the germline V gene are SGHNT and YYREEE (reference sequence). J lost 9 bases, V lost 0 bases, and 7 bases had no gene match. CDR3 length: 15 amino acids. CDR3 loop: CASSLAGAGGPEQFF. The CDR3 DNA reads as TGTGCCAGCAGCTTGGCGGGGGCGGGGGGGCCTGAGCAGTTCTTC.

The chain recombines TRBV10-1 with TRBJ1-2; 7 bases agree with TRBD1. V gave up 2 bases and J gave up 8 bases; unmatched junction bases: 5. Per germline, CDR1 WNHNN and CDR2 SYGVQD (reference sequence). The CDR3 extends over 13 amino acids. The CDR3 DNA sequence: TGCGCCAGCAGTGAGGGGACAGAAGGGGGCTACACCTTC. Translating gives CASSEGTEGGYTF.

The chain joins TRBV5-1 to TRBJ1-3; D gene unclear. Germline CDR1 SGHRS, CDR2 YFSETQ. V was shortened by 6 bases and J by 3 bases, with 19 bases between the two germline ends. The CDR3 length is 16 residues. DNA for the CDR3: TGCGCCAGCACGCTCGGGAGCGCCGCGGATGGAAACACCATATATTTT. Encoded protein: CASTLGSAADGNTIYF. The full variable domain, with the rest looked up from reference TRBV5-1 and TRBJ1-3, is KAGVTQTPRYLIKTRGQQVTLSCSPISGHRSVSWYQQTPGQGLQFLFEYFSETQRNKGNFPGRFSGRQFSNSRSEMNVSTLELGDSALYLCASTLGSAADGNTIYFGEGSWLTVV.

The rearrangement uses TRBV29-1 and TRBJ1-4; 7 bases match TRBD1. The V and J ends lost 4 bases and 7 bases, in that order; junction bases with no gene match: 6. The CDR3 extends over 13 amino acids. The germline CDR1 and CDR2 sequences are SQVTM and ANQGSEA. Written as DNA, the CDR3 is TGCAGCGTTGGGGACAGCTCGGGTGAAAAACTGTTTTTT. This codes for CSVGDSSGEKLFF. Complete variable domain (other parts from reference TRBV29-1 and TRBJ1-4): SAVISQKPSRDICQRGTSLTIQCQVDSQVTMMFWYRQQPGQSLTLIATANQGSEATYESGFVIDKFPISRPNLTFSTLTVSNMSPEDSSIYLCSVGDSSGEKLFFGSGTQLSVL.

V gene TRBV9 combines with J gene TRBJ1-4, with D tentatively TRBD1 (6 bases). Germline-derived CDR1 and CDR2 are SGDLS and YYNGEE. Trimming shortened V by 4 bases and J by 5 bases, and 21 bases separated the two germline ends. This CDR3 comprises 17 residues. CDR3 DNA sequence: TGTGCCAGCAGCCCAGGGCGAGGACAGACGCTCAATGAAAAACTGTTTTTT. It specifies CASSPGRGQTLNEKLFF.